Each of the 29 T cell receptor beta chains below was sequenced from the same sample in a study of vaccination effects on CD4 cells after COVID-19. The antigens of these receptors remain unknown. TCRdb keeps only in-frame clones here, not all; method: immunoSEQ multiplex PCR. The table shows over 65,000 clones, with roughly three quarters occurring only once. Culturing for about 9 days preceded CD4+ T cell isolation. The material sequenced was CD4+ T cells from PBMCs cultured without peptide, taken before COVID-19 vaccination. The receptors originated from a human donor who received a COVID-19 vaccine.

The table lists this clone with a few counts. The J gene is TRBJ2-2, the V gene TRBV7-9, with 7 positions matching TRBD1. The CDR3 has 15 residues. In germline, CDR1 is SEHNR, CDR2 FQNEAQ (reference sequence). The trim removed 7 bases at V and 2 bases at J, leaving 7 bases unmatched. The CDR3 sequence is CASNGQGENTGELFF. CDR3 in DNA: TGTGCCAGCAATGGCCAGGGGGAAAACACCGGGGAGCTGTTTTTT.

This sequence joins TRBV9 and TRBJ2-3; 8 bases match TRBD2. Per germline, CDR1 SGDLS and CDR2 YYNGEE. The CDR3 spans 15 residues. The J segment lost 2 bases and the V segment lost 6 bases, leaving 8 bases of the junction unmatched. The CDR3 here is CASTPGGRDTDTQYF. In DNA, the CDR3 is TGTGCCAGCACCCCGGGGGGGCGGGACACAGATACGCAGTATTTT.

Regarding this clone: One junction end does not reproduce the germline sequence, and a read error may be involved. The J gene is TRBJ2-1, the V gene TRBV12-3 or TRBV12-4, with 7 bases identical to TRBD1. The CDR3 runs 11 residues. The CDR3 spells CASSLGQNMVF. The CDR3 coding sequence is TGTGCCAGCAGTTTGGGACAGAACATGGTCTTC.

This clone has a single count. The chain employs TRBV6-5 and TRBJ1-6; D ambiguous. The CDR3 has 12 residues. Germline V gene data show CDR1 as MNHEY and CDR2 as SVGAGI. Trimming pared 8 bases from V and 5 bases from J, leaving 7 bases between. The chain's CDR3 is CASSGNNSPLHF. The CDR3 DNA follows: TGTGCCAGCTCTGGGAATAATTCACCCCTCCACTTT.

The rearrangement uses TRBV18 and TRBJ1-5, with D possibly TRBD1 on 6 matching bases. The germline V gene encodes CDR1 KGHSH and CDR2 LQKENI. This CDR3 has 15 residues. Trimming removed 3 bases at V and 6 bases at J, with 15 bases between. The CDR3 reads CASSPRDIEGQPQHF. In DNA, the CDR3 is TGTGCCAGCTCACCGAGGGACATAGAGGGTCAGCCCCAGCATTTT.

This chain uses TRBV10-1 with TRBJ1-5, with TRBD1 as a possible D gene (6 bases). Germline loops: CDR1 WNHNN, CDR2 SYGVQD (reference sequence). This CDR3 has 13 amino acids. V was trimmed by 6 bases and J by 11 bases, leaving 17 bases between them. CDR3 nucleotides: TGCGCCAGCAGAGACAGGCCTCCTGGGGCCCAGCATTTT. Its translation is CASRDRPPGAQHF.

The chain joins TRBV9 to TRBJ1-2; TRBD1 might be the D (5 bases). Trimming took off 0 bases at V and 2 bases at J, with 11 bases between the two ends. Germline V gives CDR1 SGDLS, CDR2 YYNGEE. The CDR3 spans 15 residues. DNA of the CDR3: TGTGCCAGCAGCGTAGAGGAGGGACTCAACTATGGCTACACCTTC. Its translation is CASSVEEGLNYGYTF. Full variable domain (remainder filled in from reference TRBV9 and TRBJ1-2): DSGVTQTPKHLITATGQRVTLRCSPRSGDLSVYWYQQSLDQGLQFLIQYYNGEERAKGNILERFSAQQFPDLHSELNLSSLELGDSALYFCASSVEEGLNYGYTFGSGTRLTVV.

This clone was observed a handful of times. Here the CDR3 reads CASTPPGGLGDQPQHF. Here the CDR3 DNA reads TGTGCCAGTACCCCTCCGGGGGGGCTAGGGGATCAGCCCCAGCATTTT. The chain couples TRBV19 to TRBJ1-5; a weak D match, TRBD1 (6 bases). Trimming pared 7 bases from V and 5 bases from J, leaving 21 bases between. CDR1 LNHDA and CDR2 SQIVND come from the germline V gene (reference sequence). This CDR3 has 16 residues.

The chain links TRBV6-5 to TRBJ2-7; D is uncertain. CDR1 is MNHEY and CDR2 is SVGAGI in the germline V gene. The CDR3 loop spans 13 amino acids. V was shortened by 4 bases and J by 4 bases, with 11 bases between the two germline ends. The CDR3 sequence is CASSLARSYEQYV. The CDR3 nucleotides read TGTGCCAGCAGTTTGGCCAGGTCTTACGAGCAGTACGTC.

The V call is TRBV5-1, the J call TRBJ2-5; D is unclear. Deletions cut 1 base from V and 2 bases from J, with 9 bases between. The CDR3 is made up of 14 amino acids. Germline V lookup: CDR1 SGHRS, CDR2 YFSETQ. The DNA for the CDR3 is TGCGCCAGCAGCTTGCGCCCATTGCAAGAGACCCAGTACTTC. Translating gives CASSLRPLQETQYF. Full variable domain (remainder filled in from reference TRBV5-1 and TRBJ2-5): KAGVTQTPRYLIKTRGQQVTLSCSPISGHRSVSWYQQTPGQGLQFLFEYFSETQRNKGNFPGRFSGRQFSNSRSEMNVSTLELGDSALYLCASSLRPLQETQYFGPGTRLLVL.

This clone appeared a few times. This chain connects TRBV7-2 to TRBJ2-5; 8 positions agree with TRBD1. Losses at the gene ends were 5 bases for V and 0 bases for J; bases not matched to a gene: 8. The germline V gene encodes CDR1 SGHTA and CDR2 FQGNSA. The length of the CDR3 is 16 residues. CDR3 in DNA: TGTGCCAGCAGCACCGACAGGGGCAGGTACCAAGAGACCCAGTACTTC. This encodes CASSTDRGRYQETQYF.

J is TRBJ2-1 and V is TRBV2; no reliable D call. Trimming cost V 6 bases and J 3 bases, with 6 bases left between them. CDR3 size: 12 residues. CDR1 is SNHLY, CDR2 FYNNEI, per germline. CDR3 in amino acids: CASSPDYNEQFF. CDR3 coding DNA: TGTGCCAGCAGCCCGGACTACAATGAGCAGTTCTTC. The full variable domain, completed using reference TRBV2 and TRBJ2-1, is EPEVTQTPSHQVTQMGQEVILRCVPISNHLYFYWYRQILGQKVEFLVSFYNNEISEKSEIFDDQFSVERPDGSNFTLKIRSTKLEDSAMYFCASSPDYNEQFFGPGTRLTVL.

V and J are TRBV27 and TRBJ1-1; the match to TRBD1 covers 9 bases. The length of the CDR3 is 17 residues. Trimming removed 4 bases from V and 1 base from J; junction bases left unmatched: 10. Germline-derived CDR1 and CDR2 are MNHEY and SMNVEV (reference sequence). The CDR3, as DNA: TGTGCCAGCAGTTCACGATCCGGGACAGGGACGAACACTGAAGCTTTCTTT. This codes for CASSSRSGTGTNTEAFF.

This clone turned up a few times. The CDR3 loop is CASSGFWGTGELFF. DNA for the CDR3: TGTGCCAGCTCAGGATTTTGGGGGACCGGGGAGCTGTTTTTT. The gene calls are TRBV18 and TRBJ2-2; D is perhaps TRBD1 or TRBD2 (5 bases each). Germline assignment: CDR1 KGHSH and CDR2 LQKENI. V lost 5 bases, J lost 5 bases, and 12 bases lay in between. The CDR3 totals 14 residues. Supplemented by reference TRBV18 and TRBJ2-2, the full variable domain reads NAGVMQNPRHLVRRRGQEARLRCSPMKGHSHVYWYRQLPEEGLKFMVYLQKENIIDESGMPKERFSAEFPKEGPSILRIQQVVRGDSAAYFCASSGFWGTGELFFGEGSRLTVL.

CDR3 in amino acids: CASSLQGHAEKLFF. CDR3 sequence (DNA): TGTGCCAGCAGTTTACAGGGACATGCTGAAAAACTGTTTTTT. The chain combines TRBV27 with TRBJ1-4; D might be TRBD1 (6 bases). The CDR3 sequence is 14 residues long. V lost 2 bases, J lost 7 bases, and 11 bases lay in between. CDR1 is MNHEY and CDR2 is SMNVEV in the germline V gene (reference sequence).

The V call is TRBV28, the J call TRBJ1-2; no clear D. V lost 4 bases to trimming and J lost 2 bases, with 17 bases between them. This CDR3 contains 16 residues. CDR1 is MDHEN, CDR2 SYDVKM, per germline. The DNA for the CDR3 is TGTGCCAGCAGTTCCCTTTACACCTATAAAAACTATGGCTACACCTTC. The encoded protein is CASSSLYTYKNYGYTF.

This sequence joins TRBV6-5 and TRBJ2-5; 8 nucleotides align to TRBD2. The germline gives CDR1 MNHEY, CDR2 SVGAGI. CDR3 size: 13 residues. After removal of 9 bases from V and 2 bases from J, the junction contained 5 bases not matched to a gene. DNA for the CDR3: TGTGCCAGTCGGACTAGCCTTCAAGAGACCCAGTACTTC. This codes for CASRTSLQETQYF.

The chain recombines TRBV7-2 with TRBJ2-3; tentatively, D is TRBD1 (5 bases). The V gene's germline CDR1 is SGHTA and CDR2 FQGNSA. The CDR3 sequence is 15 residues long. Trimming removed 1 base at V and 2 bases at J, with 10 bases between. The CDR3 protein is CASSLVLTATDTQYF. In nucleotides, the CDR3 is TGTGCCAGCAGCTTAGTGCTGACAGCCACAGATACGCAGTATTTT.

The CDR3, as DNA: TGTGCCAGCAGCTGGGGGACAGCCTCTGGAAACACCATATATTTT. Translation gives CASSWGTASGNTIYF. The chain joins TRBV7-8 to TRBJ1-3, with 7 positions matching TRBD1. This CDR3 contains 15 residues. Trimming cost V 4 bases and J 0 bases; bases outside gene matches: 3. Germline V lookup: CDR1 SGHVS, CDR2 FQNEAQ.

This sequence joins TRBV24-1 and TRBJ1-2; 11 bases align to TRBD1. This CDR3 is built from 15 residues. Germline V gives CDR1 KGHDR, CDR2 SFDVKD. J gave up 5 bases and V 4 bases, and 5 bases lay outside the gene matches. The CDR3 loop is CATSEWDRGVYGYTF. The CDR3 DNA is TGTGCCACCAGTGAATGGGACAGGGGGGTTTATGGCTACACCTTC.

The chain uses TRBV5-6 and TRBJ1-1, with 8 bases matching TRBD1. J was trimmed by 5 bases and V by 2 bases; bases with no gene match: 5. CDR1 SGHDT and CDR2 YYEEEE come from the germline V gene. The CDR3 spans 14 residues. CDR3 region: CASSLQGVFTEAFF. Here the CDR3 DNA reads TGTGCCAGCAGCTTACAGGGGGTTTTTACTGAAGCTTTCTTT.

This chain connects TRBV24-1 to TRBJ2-2, with D perhaps matching TRBD1 (6 bases). This CDR3 spans 16 amino acids. From germline, CDR1 is KGHDR and CDR2 SFDVKD. The germline V and J ends were trimmed by 4 bases and 0 bases, with 11 bases remaining between them. DNA for the CDR3: TGTGCCACCAGTGACAACAGGGCGGCGAACACCGGGGAGCTGTTTTTT. Translated, it gives CATSDNRAANTGELFF.

This chain connects TRBV3-1 (or the pseudogene TRBV3-2) to TRBJ2-2, with 8 bases identical to TRBD2. After removal of 7 bases from V and 5 bases from J, the junction contained 9 bases not matched to a gene. Germline V gene sequence: CDR1 LGHDT, CDR2 YNNKEL (reference sequence). This CDR3 is built from 15 residues. The CDR3 protein is CASTPTSAGTGELFF. The CDR3 nucleotides read TGTGCCAGCACCCCGACTAGCGCCGGGACCGGGGAGCTGTTTTTT.

The V gene is TRBV6-1, the J gene TRBJ1-4; TRBD1 is a possible D gene (5 bases). The ends were cut back, 2 bases at V and 8 bases at J, with 15 bases in the middle. CDR3 length: 15 residues. From germline, CDR1 is MNHNS and CDR2 SASEGT. The CDR3 region is CASSEQSRVGEKLFF. The CDR3 DNA reads as TGTGCCAGCAGTGAACAATCCAGGGTAGGGGAAAAACTGTTTTTT.

The V gene is TRBV7-2, the J gene TRBJ2-4, with D perhaps TRBD1 or TRBD2 (5 bases each). Trimming took off 7 bases at V and 5 bases at J, with 12 bases between the two ends. Germline CDR1 SGHTA, CDR2 FQGNSA. The CDR3 is made up of 13 amino acids. For the CDR3, the DNA is TGTGCCAGCACTCAGGTGGGACAAAACATTCAGTACTTC. Translating it yields CASTQVGQNIQYF.

The chain couples TRBV24-1 to TRBJ2-3; 8 bases align to TRBD1. Germline lookup yields CDR1 KGHDR and CDR2 SFDVKD. Losses at the gene ends were 8 bases for V and 4 bases for J; bases not matched to a gene: 7. This CDR3 has 14 amino acids. CDR3 bases: TGTGCCACCAAAGACCCCAGGGGGCCAGATACGCAGTATTTT. Its protein product is CATKDPRGPDTQYF.

This clone was counted between two and nine times. The rearrangement uses TRBV19 and TRBJ2-2, with a tentative D call TRBD1 (7 bases). Germline loops: CDR1 LNHDA, CDR2 SQIVND (reference sequence). V shed 5 bases and J shed 0 bases, with 22 bases lying between them. The CDR3 covers 19 residues. The CDR3 bases are TGTGCCAGTAGTTCCTGGGATGCGGGACAGACTTCGAACACCGGGGAGCTGTTTTTT. Residues: CASSSWDAGQTSNTGELFF.

This clone came up a few times. This rearrangement joins TRBV5-6 to TRBJ1-2; D ambiguous. The V and J ends lost 0 bases and 2 bases respectively, with 5 bases between them. This CDR3 is built from 13 residues. CDR1 SGHDT and CDR2 YYEEEE come from the germline V gene. As DNA, the CDR3 is TGTGCCAGCAGCTTGGCCGGAAACTATGGCTACACCTTC. This translates into CASSLAGNYGYTF. Using reference TRBV5-6 and TRBJ1-2 for the parts outside the CDR3, the full variable domain is DAGVTQSPTHLIKTRGQQVTLRCSPKSGHDTVSWYQQALGQGPQFIFQYYEEEERQRGNFPDRFSGHQFPNYSSELNVNALLLGDSALYLCASSLAGNYGYTFGSGTRLTVV.

CDR3 protein: CASSRTGGKNYGYTF. Written as DNA, the CDR3 is TGTGCCAGTAGTAGGACAGGGGGCAAGAACTATGGCTACACCTTC. This chain links TRBV19 with TRBJ1-2; 11 bases fit TRBD1. The ends lost 4 bases at V and 2 bases at J; junction bases unmatched: 3. Germline loops: CDR1 LNHDA, CDR2 SQIVND (reference sequence). The CDR3 is 15 amino acids.